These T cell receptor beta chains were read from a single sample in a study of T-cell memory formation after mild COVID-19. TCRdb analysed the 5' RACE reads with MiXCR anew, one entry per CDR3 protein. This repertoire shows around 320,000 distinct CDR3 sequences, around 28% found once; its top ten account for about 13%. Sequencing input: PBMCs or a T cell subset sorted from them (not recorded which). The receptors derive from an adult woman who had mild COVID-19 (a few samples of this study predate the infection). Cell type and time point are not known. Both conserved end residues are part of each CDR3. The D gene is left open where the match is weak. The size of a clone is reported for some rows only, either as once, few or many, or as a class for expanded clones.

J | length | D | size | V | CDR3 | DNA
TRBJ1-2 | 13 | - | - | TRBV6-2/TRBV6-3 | CASSYGELGGYTF | TGTGCCAGCAGTTACGGAGAGCTCGGCGGCTACACCTTC
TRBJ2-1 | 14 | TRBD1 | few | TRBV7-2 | CASSLWDSYNEQFF | TGTGCCAGCAGCTTATGGGACAGTTACAATGAGCAGTTCTTC
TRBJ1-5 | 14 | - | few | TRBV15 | CATSRDLAIQPQHF | TGTGCCACCAGCAGAGATCTGGCAATTCAGCCCCAGCATTTT
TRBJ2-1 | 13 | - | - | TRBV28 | CASITASYNEQFF | TGTGCCAGCATTACTGCCTCCTACAATGAGCAGTTCTTC
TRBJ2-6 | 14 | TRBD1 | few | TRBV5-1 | CASWDSSGANVLTF | TGCGCCAGCTGGGACAGCTCTGGGGCCAACGTCCTGACTTTC
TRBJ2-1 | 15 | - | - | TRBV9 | CASSVGTALYNEQFF | TGTGCCAGCAGCGTCGGGACGGCTTTGTACAATGAGCAGTTCTTC
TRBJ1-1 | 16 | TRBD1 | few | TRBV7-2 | CASRPGWGQLGTEAFF | TGTGCCAGCAGACCCGGATGGGGACAGCTTGGCACTGAAGCTTTCTTT
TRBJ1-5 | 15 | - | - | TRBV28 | CASSLHRQGSQPQHF | TGTGCCAGCAGTTTACATAGGCAGGGAAGCCAGCCCCAGCATTTT
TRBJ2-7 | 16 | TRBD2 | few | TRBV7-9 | CASSLALAGGSYEQYF | TGTGCCAGCAGCTTAGCTTTAGCGGGAGGTTCCTACGAGCAGTACTTC
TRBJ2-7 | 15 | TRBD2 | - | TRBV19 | CASSIELAGAHEQYF | TGTGCCAGTAGTATTGAGCTAGCGGGAGCCCACGAGCAGTACTTC
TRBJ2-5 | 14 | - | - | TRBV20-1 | CSASVLGAQGTQYF | TGCAGTGCTAGTGTCTTGGGGGCCCAGGGGACCCAGTACTTC
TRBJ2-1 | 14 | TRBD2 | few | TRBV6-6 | CASSRASGDNEQFF | TGTGCCAGCAGCAGGGCTAGCGGAGACAATGAGCAGTTCTTC
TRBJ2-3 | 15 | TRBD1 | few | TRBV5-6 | CASSTGQLSTDTQYF | TGTGCCAGCAGCACGGGACAGTTGAGCACAGATACGCAGTATTTT
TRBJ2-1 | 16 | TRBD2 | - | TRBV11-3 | CASSSGLAGEGDEQFF | TGTGCCAGCAGCTCCGGACTAGCGGGAGAAGGCGATGAGCAGTTCTTC
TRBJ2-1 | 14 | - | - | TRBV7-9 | CASLRTGAGNEQFF | TGTGCCAGCCTGCGGACGGGGGCTGGGAATGAGCAGTTCTTC
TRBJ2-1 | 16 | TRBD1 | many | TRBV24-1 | CATSDLGQGNSNEQFF | TGTGCCACCAGTGATTTGGGACAGGGAAACAGTAATGAGCAGTTCTTC
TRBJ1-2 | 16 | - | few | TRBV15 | CATSRTELDSDYGYTF | TGTGCCACCAGCAGAACGGAACTGGACAGCGACTATGGCTACACCTTC
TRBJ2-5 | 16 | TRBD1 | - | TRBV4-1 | CASSQTSTGREETQYF | TGCGCCAGCAGCCAAACCTCGACAGGGCGCGAAGAGACCCAGTACTTC
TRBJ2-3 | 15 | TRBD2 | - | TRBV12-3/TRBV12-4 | CASSSTSPSTDTQYF | TGTGCCAGCAGTTCGACTAGCCCCAGCACAGATACGCAGTATTTT
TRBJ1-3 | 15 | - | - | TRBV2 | CASIVGYLLGNTIYF | TGTGCCAGCATTGTGGGGTACCTCCTTGGAAACACCATATATTTT
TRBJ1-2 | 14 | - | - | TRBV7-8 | CASSLLTGQYGYTF | TGTGCCAGCAGCTTACTGACCGGACAGTATGGCTACACCTTC
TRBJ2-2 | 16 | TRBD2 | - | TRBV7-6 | CASSLASGGNTGELFF | TGTGCCAGCAGCTTAGCTAGCGGGGGGAACACCGGGGAGCTGTTTTTT
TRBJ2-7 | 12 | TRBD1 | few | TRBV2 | CASSIGDRRRHF | TGTGCCAGCAGTATAGGGGACAGACGTCGACACTTC
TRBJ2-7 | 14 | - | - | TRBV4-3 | CASSQDVGAYEQYF | TGCGCCAGCAGCCAAGACGTAGGAGCGTACGAGCAGTACTTC
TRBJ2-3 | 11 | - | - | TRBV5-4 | CASSSGGLQYF | TGTGCCAGCAGCTCCGGGGGGCTGCAGTATTTT
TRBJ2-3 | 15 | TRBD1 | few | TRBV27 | CASSLPAGGQDTQYF | TGTGCCAGCAGTTTACCGGCAGGGGGCCAAGATACGCAGTATTTT
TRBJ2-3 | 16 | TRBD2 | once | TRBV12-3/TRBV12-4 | CASSETSGRPTDTQYF | TGTGCCAGCAGTGAGACTAGCGGAAGACCCACAGATACGCAGTATTTT
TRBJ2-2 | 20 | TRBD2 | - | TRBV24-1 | CATSDSPFGTPSGITGELFF | TGTGCCACCAGTGATTCCCCCTTCGGGACTCCTAGCGGGATTACCGGGGAGCTGTTTTTT
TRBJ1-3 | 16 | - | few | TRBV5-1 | CASSLPLSGPGNTIYF | TGCGCCAGCAGCTTGCCACTTTCGGGCCCTGGAAACACCATATATTTT
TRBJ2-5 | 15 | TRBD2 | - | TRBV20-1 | CSARGLTSGQETQYF | TGCAGTGCTAGAGGGTTGACTAGCGGACAAGAGACCCAGTACTTC
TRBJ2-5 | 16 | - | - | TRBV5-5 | CASSSQRTPQGETQYF | TGTGCCAGCAGCTCTCAGCGGACCCCTCAGGGAGAGACCCAGTACTTC
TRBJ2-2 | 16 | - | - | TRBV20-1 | CSARNRDTSQTGELFF | TGCAGTGCTAGAAACCGGGACACCTCCCAAACCGGGGAGCTGTTTTTT
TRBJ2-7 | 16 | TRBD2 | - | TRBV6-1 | CASSGETSGDSYEQYF | TGTGCCAGCAGTGGGGAGACTAGCGGGGATTCCTACGAGCAGTACTTC
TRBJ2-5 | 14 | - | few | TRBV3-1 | CASSQDVLARAQYF | TGTGCCAGCAGCCAAGATGTGCTAGCCCGGGCCCAGTACTTC
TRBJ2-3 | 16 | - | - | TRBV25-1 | CASSEGRRVAMGTQYF | TGTGCCAGCAGTGAAGGGCGCAGGGTAGCAATGGGTACGCAGTATTTT
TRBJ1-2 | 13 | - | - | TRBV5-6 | CASSQGANYGYTF | TGTGCCAGCAGCCAGGGTGCTAACTATGGCTACACCTTC
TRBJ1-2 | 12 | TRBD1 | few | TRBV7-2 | CASSQQGEGYTF | TGTGCCAGCAGCCAACAGGGGGAGGGCTACACCTTC
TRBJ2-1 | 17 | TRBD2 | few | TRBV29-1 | CSVEGTSGSGSYNEQFF | TGCAGCGTTGAGGGGACTAGCGGGAGTGGGTCCTACAATGAGCAGTTCTTC
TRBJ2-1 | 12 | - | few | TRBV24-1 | CATSDWSRVQFF | TGTGCCACCAGTGATTGGAGCAGGGTGCAGTTCTTC
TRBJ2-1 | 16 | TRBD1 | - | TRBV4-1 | CASSQGGQSSYNEQFF | TGCGCCAGCAGCCAAGGGGGACAGAGCTCCTACAATGAGCAGTTCTTC
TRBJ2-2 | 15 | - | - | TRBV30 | CAWSKQPENTGELFF | TGTGCCTGGAGTAAACAACCAGAGAACACCGGGGAGCTGTTTTTT
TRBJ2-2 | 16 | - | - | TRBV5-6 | CASSLEGRGALGELFF | TGTGCCAGCAGCTTGGAGGGCAGAGGGGCTTTGGGGGAGCTGTTTTTT
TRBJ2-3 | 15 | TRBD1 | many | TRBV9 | CASSVQTGWTDTQYF | TGTGCCAGCAGCGTACAGACAGGGTGGACAGATACGCAGTATTTT
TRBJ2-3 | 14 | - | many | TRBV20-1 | CSARGWGSTDTQYF | TGCAGTGCTAGAGGTTGGGGGAGTACAGATACGCAGTATTTT
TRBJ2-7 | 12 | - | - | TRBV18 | CASSPAAHEQYF | TGTGCCAGCTCACCCGCGGCCCACGAGCAGTACTTC
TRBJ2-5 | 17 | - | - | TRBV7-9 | CASSFGLTTDSQETQYF | TGTGCCAGCAGCTTCGGTTTAACGACAGACTCCCAAGAGACCCAGTACTTC
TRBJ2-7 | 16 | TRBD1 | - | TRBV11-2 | CASSTTTGQGYYEQYF | TGTGCCAGCAGCACAACCACAGGACAGGGTTACTACGAGCAGTACTTC
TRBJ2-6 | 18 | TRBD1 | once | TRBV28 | CASSPTGTGASGANVLTF | TGTGCCAGCAGCCCAACTGGGACAGGGGCTTCTGGGGCCAACGTCCTGACTTTC
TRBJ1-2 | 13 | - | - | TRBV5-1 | CASSLELGEGYTF | TGCGCCAGCAGCTTGGAGTTAGGTGAAGGCTACACCTTC
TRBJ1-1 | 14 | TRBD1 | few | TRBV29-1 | CSARQGALISEAFF | TGCAGCGCACGACAGGGGGCTTTGATTTCTGAAGCTTTCTTT
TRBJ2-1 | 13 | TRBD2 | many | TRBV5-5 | CASTTGGPHEQFF | TGTGCCAGCACGACGGGAGGGCCCCATGAGCAGTTCTTC
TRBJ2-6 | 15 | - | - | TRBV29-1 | CSVVDLDRGANVLTF | TGCAGCGTAGTTGACCTGGACAGAGGGGCCAACGTCCTGACTTTC
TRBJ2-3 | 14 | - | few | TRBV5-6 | CASSPIEVTDTQYF | TGTGCCAGCAGCCCCATAGAGGTCACAGATACGCAGTATTTT
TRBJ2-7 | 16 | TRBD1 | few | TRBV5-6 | CASSHGQVVPSYEQYF | TGTGCCAGCAGCCATGGACAGGTCGTTCCCTCCTACGAGCAGTACTTC
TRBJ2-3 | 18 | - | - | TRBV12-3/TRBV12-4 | CASSGFGGDRLGTDTQYF | TGTGCCAGCAGTGGGTTTGGGGGCGACCGACTAGGCACAGATACGCAGTATTTT
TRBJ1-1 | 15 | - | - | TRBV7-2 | CASTPRSGMNTEAFF | TGTGCCAGCACCCCGAGGTCCGGTATGAACACTGAAGCTTTCTTT
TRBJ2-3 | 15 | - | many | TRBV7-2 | CASSLGLAATDTQYF | TGTGCCAGCAGCTTAGGTTTGGCGGCCACAGATACGCAGTATTTT
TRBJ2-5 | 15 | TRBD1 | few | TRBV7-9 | CASSLGQGPWETQYF | TGTGCCAGCAGCCTAGGACAGGGTCCCTGGGAGACCCAGTACTTC
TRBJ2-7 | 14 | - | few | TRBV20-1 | CSAAAGPSSYEQYF | TGCAGTGCTGCGGCGGGGCCCTCCTCCTACGAGCAGTACTTC